These T cell receptor beta chains were read from a single sample in a study of T cells in localized non-small cell lung cancer. Measured with immunoSEQ multiplex PCR; TCRdb has only the in-frame clones, and not every one. The sample holds tens of thousands of clones, about 83% seen once. Sequencing was performed on peripheral blood, taken before any cancer treatment. The receptors derive from a man aged 35-75 years with stage I lung adenocarcinoma. Each CDR3 is given with its conserved first and last residue.

j_call v_call cdr3_aa
TRBJ1-1 TRBV4-2 CASSPGQWSPTPEAFF
TRBJ1-1 TRBV4-3 CASSRNRALNTEAFF
TRBJ2-5 TRBV2 CASSSLDNYDETQYF
TRBJ2-1 TRBV5-4 CASADRTQYNEQFF
TRBJ1-1 TRBV29-1 CSVEGQGEGNTEAFF
TRBJ2-1 TRBV19 CASSPGTGYYNEQFF
TRBJ2-5 TRBV7-2 CASSDRPGQETQYF
TRBJ2-1 TRBV19 CASSRWEARNNEQFF
TRBJ1-1 TRBV28 CASTPANLMNTEAFF
TRBJ2-3 TRBV5-4 CASSFTGGLGDTQYF
TRBJ2-3 TRBV18 CASSTFGTGGTDTQYF
TRBJ2-5 TRBV7-3 CASSLFRRETQYF
TRBJ2-5 TRBV11-2 CASSFRQETQYF
TRBJ2-3 TRBV7-2 CASSPGLAGAYTQYF
TRBJ2-7 TRBV28 CASSLWDLQRVNSYEQYF
TRBJ1-4 TRBV5-1 CASSFSGQVPGEKLFF
TRBJ2-7 TRBV5-6 CASRTGTRTYEQYF
TRBJ2-1 TRBV19 CASSITDSYNEQFF
TRBJ2-3 TRBV27 CASSLNRGGTDTQYF
TRBJ1-1 TRBV13 CASIRGLLNTEAFF
TRBJ2-1 TRBV19 CASSIEFGTSKYNEQFF
TRBJ2-2 TRBV6-6 CASKGAGELFF
TRBJ1-2 TRBV18 CASSSTGNYGYTF
TRBJ1-2 TRBV6-5 CASSYQGTGIRGYTF
TRBJ2-7 TRBV6-1 CASRPTGSYEQYF
TRBJ2-7 TRBV7-6 CASSLAAAADRDQLYEQYF
TRBJ2-1 TRBV7-3 CASSLKGSSYNEQFF
TRBJ2-3 TRBV5-6 CASSLSTARTDTQYF
TRBJ2-2 TRBV2 CASREGQGGAGELFF
TRBJ2-5 TRBV5-5 CASSLAGVGQETQYF
TRBJ2-1 TRBV7-8 CASSSHSRNEQFF
TRBJ2-1 TRBV7-9 CASSHQGEQFF
TRBJ2-7 TRBV9 CASSAPPFYEQYF
TRBJ2-3 TRBV14 CASSHKLAGGRIADTQYF
TRBJ1-2 TRBV5-4 CASSSPGPRGYTF
TRBJ2-4 TRBV19 CASSISGTGELLVAKNIQYF
TRBJ2-5 TRBV11-3 CASSLSYRETQYF
TRBJ2-7 TRBV5-5 CASSLGLSHSYEQYF
TRBJ2-1 TRBV5-6 CASSNWNEQFF
TRBJ2-7 TRBV5-1 CASSRESYEQYF
TRBJ2-3 TRBV4-1 CASSQEREDTDTQYF
TRBJ1-1 TRBV19 CASSTPSTRATEAFF
TRBJ2-3 TRBV5-1 CASSFGTGGADTQYF
TRBJ1-6 TRBV7-2 CASSGRDRDNSPLHF